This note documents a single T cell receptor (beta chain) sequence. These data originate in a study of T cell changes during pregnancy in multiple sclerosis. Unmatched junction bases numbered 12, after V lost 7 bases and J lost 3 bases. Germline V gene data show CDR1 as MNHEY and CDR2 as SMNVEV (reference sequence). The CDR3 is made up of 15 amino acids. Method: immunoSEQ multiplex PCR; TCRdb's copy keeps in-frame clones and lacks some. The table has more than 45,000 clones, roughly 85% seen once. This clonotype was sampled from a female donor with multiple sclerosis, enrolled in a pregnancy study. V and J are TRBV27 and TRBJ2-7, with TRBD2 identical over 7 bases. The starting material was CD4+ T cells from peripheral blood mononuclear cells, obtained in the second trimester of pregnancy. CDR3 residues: CASTSSSGPVYEQYF. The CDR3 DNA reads TGTGCCAGCACCTCGTCTAGCGGACCCGTCTACGAGCAGTACTTC.